One and the same sample provided the 5 T cell receptor beta chains below, sequenced in a study of T cell repertoires in cytomegalovirus infection. TCRdb processed the reads anew with MiXCR; each CDR3 protein has one entry. The sample carries 200,000 to 250,000 distinct CDR3 sequences, 35% to 45% recorded once. No antigen has been identified for these receptors. This sample comprised CD8+ T cells from cultured PBMCs, obtained from culture after CMV antigen stimulation. Receptor source: a human donor in good health (CMV status not recorded). Some clones in this sample may be carry-over from other donors' samples.

This sequence joins TRBV30 and TRBJ2-7; 7 positions agree with TRBD1. Germline trimming cut 4 bases from V and 6 bases from J; bases unmatched to any gene: 6. The CDR3 sequence is 12 residues long. The germline gives CDR1 GTSNPN, CDR2 SVGIG (reference sequence). CDR3 residues: CAWNPGDSEQYF. The CDR3 bases are TGTGCCTGGAACCCAGGGGACAGCGAGCAGTACTTC.

This sequence joins TRBV7-6 and TRBJ1-3; no reliable D call. This CDR3 is 12 amino acids long. From germline, CDR1 is SGHVS and CDR2 FNYEAQ. Between the trimmed V and J ends, which lost 5 bases and 8 bases, there was a span of 10 bases. The CDR3 loop reads CASSPGRDTIYF. CDR3 bases: TGTGCCAGCAGCCCCGGACGAGACACCATATATTTT.

The V gene is TRBV4-1, the J gene TRBJ1-1; D call uncertain. The CDR3 has 14 amino acids. Germline V gene data show CDR1 as MGHRA and CDR2 as YSYEKL. Between the trimmed V and J ends, which lost 4 bases and 1 base, there was a span of 10 bases. CDR3: CASSPQDTNTEAFF. The CDR3 DNA reads TGCGCCAGCAGCCCTCAAGACACGAACACTGAAGCTTTCTTT.

The chain joins TRBV28 to TRBJ2-3, with 12 bases matching TRBD2. Germline trimming cut 7 bases from V and 4 bases from J; bases unmatched to any gene: 15. In germline, CDR1 is MDHEN, CDR2 SYDVKM. The CDR3 runs 18 residues. DNA of the CDR3: TGTGCCAGCACCGCTCCAAGGACTAGCGGGATTAAGTCAGATACGCAGTATTTT. It is translated as CASTAPRTSGIKSDTQYF.

This clonotype was detected many times. The V and J genes are TRBV7-2 and TRBJ2-5, with 9 bases that match TRBD1. This CDR3 contains 15 residues. Trimming removed 5 bases from V and 3 bases from J; junction bases left unmatched: 7. Germline V lookup: CDR1 SGHTA, CDR2 FQGNSA. Here the CDR3 DNA reads TGTGCCAGCAGCCAACCCGGGGACAGGGAAGAGACCCAGTACTTC. This codes for CASSQPGDREETQYF.